The text below deals with one T cell receptor beta chain. Its specific antigen is unknown. No much larger clone exists at a distance of one base, and base qualities are not known. Genomic DNA was isolated from the sorted cells so that the TCRbeta CDR3 region could be sequenced. The immunoSEQ Assay was used for sequencing of TCRbeta CDR3 regions. Entries here come from immuneACCESS through TCRdb and include only in-frame sequences with V and J called. Some clones fail to appear in such tables; in the studies checked, an unresolved V gene covers under half of the shortfall, and the cause of the remainder is unknown. The sample contains some 70,000 clones, approximately 86% of them found a single time. Roughly 2% of the sample is held by the ten biggest clonotypes. Patients with autoimmune disease history or receiving systemic immunosuppression were excluded from the trial. Peripheral blood for TCR sequencing was collected from all dose cohorts at baseline, on cycle 4 day 1, and on cycle 7 day 1. The samples were taken from a phase I, first-in-human, multicenter, open-label dose-escalation trial of ivuxolimab. Adults with locally advanced or metastatic melanoma, renal cell carcinoma, hepatocellular carcinoma or head and neck squamous cell carcinoma were enrolled in the trial. Before TCR sequencing, CD4+ and CD8+ T cells were separately sorted from peripheral blood.

The CDR3 starts with the cysteine, ends with the phenylalanine, and has 13 residues. Of all the DNA, just the CDR3 is kept, 39 bases in frame from base 1. CDR1 and CDR2 (LGHNA, YNFKEQ) derive from the germline V gene. Trimming removed 1 base from V and 4 bases from J, leaving 6 bases between the germline ends. This record comes from a study of OX40 agonist ivuxolimab in advanced cancers. With regard to the full study: Ivuxolimab was a fully human IgG2 agonistic monoclonal antibody targeting the costimulatory receptor OX40 (CD134). Of the approximately 50 dose-escalation patients, hepatocellular carcinoma was present in roughly 19, melanoma in approximately 15, renal cell carcinoma in 9 and head and neck cancer in 9. The paper describes the monotherapy dose-escalation part (N ≈ 49 patients) of the phase I trial of ivuxolimab. Three dose-escalation patients achieved partial responses, one with hepatocellular carcinoma and two with cutaneous melanoma. Intravenous ivuxolimab was administered to patients every 2 weeks at six dose levels: 0.01, 0.1, 0.3, 1.5, 3 and 10 mg/kg. Patients were allowed to have had prior anti-PD-1, anti-PD-L1 or anti-CTLA-4 therapy, and around 40% of the dose-escalation patients had previously received checkpoint inhibitors. The point of sequencing TCRbeta in the periphery was to test whether ivuxolimab changed TCR sequence diversity and drove clonal T-cell expansion. The dose-escalation cohort was over 70% male with a mean age of approximately 60 years, ranging from roughly 20 to 80.

Study-level results and caveats: Antigen specificity was not determined for the clonally expanded peripheral T cells. On average, CD8+ T cells showed more expanded clones than CD4+ T cells after ivuxolimab. At doses of 0.1 to 3.0 mg/kg, clonal expansion of both CD4+ and CD8+ blood T cells was observed from baseline to week 6. Low levels of normalized T-cell clonal expansion were also seen in some nonresponding patients. Partial responders in the 0.1-3.0 mg/kg groups had among the lowest normalized peripheral clonal expansion, especially among CD8+ T cells.

Recombination connected TRBV4-2 to TRBJ2-3, with no confident D gene call. The input for sequencing was CD4+ or CD8+ T cells sorted from blood, taken in a trial of the OX40 agonist ivuxolimab. The sequence derives from an adult with an advanced solid tumor such as melanoma, head and neck, liver or kidney cancer. DNA sequence: TGTGCCAGCAGCCAAGGGCTGGCAGATACGCAGTATTTT. It codes for CASSQGLADTQYF.